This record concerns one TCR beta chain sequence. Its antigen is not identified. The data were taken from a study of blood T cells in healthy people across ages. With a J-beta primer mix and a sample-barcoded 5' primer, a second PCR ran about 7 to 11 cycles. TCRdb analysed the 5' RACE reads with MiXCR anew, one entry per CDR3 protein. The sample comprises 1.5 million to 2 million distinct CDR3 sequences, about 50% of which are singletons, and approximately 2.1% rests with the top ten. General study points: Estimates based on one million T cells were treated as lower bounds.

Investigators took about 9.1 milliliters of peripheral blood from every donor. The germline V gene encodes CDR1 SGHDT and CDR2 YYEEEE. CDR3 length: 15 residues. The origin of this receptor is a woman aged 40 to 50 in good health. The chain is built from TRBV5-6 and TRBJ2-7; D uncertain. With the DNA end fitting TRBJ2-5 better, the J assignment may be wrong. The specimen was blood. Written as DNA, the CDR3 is TGTGCCAGCAGTTCCAACCCGGCTAGGGAAGAGACCCAGTACTTC. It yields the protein CASSSNPAREETQYF.